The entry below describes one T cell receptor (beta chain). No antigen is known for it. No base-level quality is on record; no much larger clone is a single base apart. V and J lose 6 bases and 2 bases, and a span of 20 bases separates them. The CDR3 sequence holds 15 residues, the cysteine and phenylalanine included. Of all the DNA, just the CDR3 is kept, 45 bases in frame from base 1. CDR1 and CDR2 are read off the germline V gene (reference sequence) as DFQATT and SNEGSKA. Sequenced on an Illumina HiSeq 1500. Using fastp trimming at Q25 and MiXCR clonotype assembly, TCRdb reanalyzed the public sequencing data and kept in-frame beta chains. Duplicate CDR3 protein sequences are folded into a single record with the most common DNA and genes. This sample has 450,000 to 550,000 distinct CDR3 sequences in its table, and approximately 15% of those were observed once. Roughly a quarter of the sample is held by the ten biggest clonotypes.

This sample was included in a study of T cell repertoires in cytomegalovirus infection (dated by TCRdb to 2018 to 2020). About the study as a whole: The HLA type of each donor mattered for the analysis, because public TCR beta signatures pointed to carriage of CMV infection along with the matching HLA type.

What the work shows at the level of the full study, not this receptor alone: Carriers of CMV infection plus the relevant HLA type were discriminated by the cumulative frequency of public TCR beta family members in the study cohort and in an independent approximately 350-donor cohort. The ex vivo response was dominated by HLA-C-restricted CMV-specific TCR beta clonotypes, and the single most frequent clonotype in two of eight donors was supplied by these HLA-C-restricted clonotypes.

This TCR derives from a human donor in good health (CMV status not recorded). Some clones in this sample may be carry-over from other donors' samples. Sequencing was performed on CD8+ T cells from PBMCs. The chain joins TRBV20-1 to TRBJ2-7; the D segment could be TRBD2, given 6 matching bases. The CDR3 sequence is CSAQDRDSSPYEQYF. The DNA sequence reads TGCAGTGCACAGGACCGGGACTCCTCACCCTACGAGCAGTACTTC.